This T cell receptor (beta chain) was observed in a study of EBV T-cell therapy then PD-1 blockade in nasopharyngeal carcinoma. Treatment described: AdE1-LMPpoly-expanded autologous EBV-specific T-cell therapy followed by anti-PD-1 nivolumab. With regard to this clone: What it binds is not known.

V lost 6 bases and J 5 bases, leaving 13 bases between the germline ends. The CDR3 loop spans 13 amino acids. Germline V gene data show CDR1 as MNHEY and CDR2 as SVGAGI. The data were produced by immunoSEQ multiplex PCR, yet TCRdb's version contains in-frame clones alone and is incomplete. The data show more than 20,000 clones, over 65% seen once. The sequencing used CD8+ T cells from blood, collected at day -245 from a patient whose treatment included autologous EBV-specific T cells and nivolumab. J is TRBJ1-1 and V is TRBV6-5; no firm D call. This clonotype originated in a man aged 35 to 55 with nasopharyngeal carcinoma. This CDR3 is CASSLSRATEAFF. In DNA, the CDR3 is TGTGCCAGCAGCCTTTCCAGAGCAACTGAAGCTTTCTTT.